One and the same sample provided the 29 T cell receptor beta chains below, sequenced in a study of Graves' ophthalmopathy and Graves' hyperthyroidism (dated by TCRdb to the late 2010s). Sequencing used an Illumina HiSeq 2000. TCR beta CDR3 regions were amplified from RNA transcripts for repertoire sequencing. HTBI primers and the Qiagen OneStep RT-PCR kit were used in a first-round RT-PCR, which was followed by a second-round multiplex PCR, size selection and purification. The raw public data were reprocessed by TCRdb itself: fastp quality trimming at Q25, MiXCR clonotype calling, in-frame beta chains only. Every CDR3 protein is listed once, alongside the most common genes and DNA of its rows. The sample profile shows some 240,000 distinct CDR3 sequences; about 46% of them were found once. Around half of the sample comes from the top ten. Sequencing used peripheral blood. The receptors stem from an adult man with Graves' ophthalmopathy.

This clonotype was seen ten or more times. The chain joins TRBV10-3 to TRBJ1-2; D gene unclear. Trimming shortened V by 4 bases and J by 0 bases, and 6 bases separated the two germline ends. CDR3 length: 13 amino acids. Germline V gene sequence: CDR1 ENHRY, CDR2 SYGVKD. CDR3 bases: TGTGCCATCAGTGCGGGTGCTAACTATGGCTACACCTTC. Encoded protein: CAISAGANYGYTF.

The J gene is TRBJ1-1, the V gene TRBV19, with D hard to call. There are 17 residues in the CDR3. With 0 bases removed from V and 4 bases from J, the gap between germline ends came to 18 bases. Germline V gives CDR1 LNHDA, CDR2 SQIVND (reference sequence). The CDR3 region is CASSIDLTVVLSTEAFF. The DNA for the CDR3 is TGTGCCAGTAGTATAGATCTGACGGTCGTATTAAGCACTGAAGCTTTCTTT.

The chain couples TRBV14 to TRBJ2-3, with D unresolved. Germline loops: CDR1 SGHDN, CDR2 FVKESK. The CDR3 is made up of 12 amino acids. V lost 1 base to trimming and J lost 10 bases, with 9 bases between them. The CDR3 DNA reads TGTGCCAGCAGCCAAGTATCAAACGCGCAGTATTTT. Encoded protein: CASSQVSNAQYF.

This clonotype was seen more than once but under ten times. This chain links TRBV19 with TRBJ1-1; 10 positions match TRBD1. The germline gives CDR1 LNHDA, CDR2 SQIVND (reference sequence). The CDR3 is 14 residues long. Germline trimming cut 5 bases from V and 5 bases from J; bases unmatched to any gene: 5. The CDR3 is CASSGTGVVTEAFF. The CDR3 coding sequence is TGTGCCAGTAGTGGGACAGGGGTTGTGACTGAAGCTTTCTTT.

This sequence joins TRBV11-2 and TRBJ1-5; TRBD1 might be the D (5 bases). Trimming cost V 5 bases and J 0 bases, with 11 bases left between them. The CDR3 is 15 residues long. Germline V gene lookup returns CDR1 SGHAT and CDR2 FQNNGV. The CDR3 nucleotides read TGTGCCAGCAGCGAGGGGAGCCATAGCAATCAGCCCCAGCATTTT. It encodes CASSEGSHSNQPQHF. Complete variable domain (other parts from reference TRBV11-2 and TRBJ1-5): EAGVAQSPRYKIIEKRQSVAFWCNPISGHATLYWYQQILGQGPKLLIQFQNNGVVDDSQLPKDRFSAERLKGVDSTLKIQPAKLEDSAVYLCASSEGSHSNQPQHFGDGTRLSIL.

V is TRBV7-9 and J is TRBJ2-3; no clear D gene. The CDR3 runs 13 residues. CDR1 and CDR2 from the germline V gene are SEHNR and FQNEAQ (reference sequence). V was clipped by 1 base and J by 5 bases, with 7 bases between them. For the CDR3, the DNA is TGTGCCAGCAGCTTAGACGAGTTAGATACGCAGTATTTT. Its protein is CASSLDELDTQYF.

V is TRBV13 and J is TRBJ1-6, with 9 bases identical to TRBD1. Germline V gene lookup returns CDR1 PRHDT and CDR2 FYEKMQ (reference sequence). The CDR3 consists of 15 residues. With V trimmed by 3 bases and J by 5 bases, 2 bases remained unmatched. CDR3 sequence (DNA): TGTGCCAGCAGCTTGAACAGGGGGCATAATTCACCCCTCCACTTT. Protein product: CASSLNRGHNSPLHF.

The V call is TRBV7-2, the J call TRBJ1-2; D gene unclear. Between the trimmed V and J ends, which lost 5 bases and 2 bases, there was a span of 18 bases. Germline CDR1 reads SGHTA; CDR2 reads FQGNSA. The CDR3 runs 16 residues. DNA of the CDR3: TGTGCCAGCAGCCAAGCGTCCACAGAGGCAAACTATGGCTACACCTTC. It is translated as CASSQASTEANYGYTF.

The chain uses TRBV7-8 and TRBJ1-1; 9 positions agree with TRBD1. The CDR3 is 15 residues long. The ends lost 10 bases at V and 5 bases at J; junction bases unmatched: 14. The germline V gene has CDR1 SGHVS and CDR2 FQNEAQ. This chain's CDR3 is CATRKGQGRGTEAFF. In nucleotides, the CDR3 is TGTGCCACCAGGAAAGGACAGGGGAGGGGTACTGAAGCTTTCTTT.

This chain joins TRBV5-4 and TRBJ2-7; TRBD2 aligns across 9 bases. Trimming removed 4 bases from V and 3 bases from J; junction bases left unmatched: 2. CDR3 length: 13 residues. Germline loops: CDR1 SGHNT, CDR2 YYREEE (reference sequence). The CDR3 here is CASSQLAGYEQYF. The CDR3 DNA sequence: TGTGCCAGCAGCCAACTAGCGGGCTACGAGCAGTACTTC.

In regard to this clonotype: A read error may account for a junction end that differs from germline. CDR3 sequence reads: CASSPDRVTHSPLHF. In nucleotides, the CDR3 is TGCGCCAGCAGCCCGGACAGGGTTACTCACTCACCCCTCCACTTT. The genes are TRBV9 and TRBJ1-6, with 8 bases lining up with TRBD1. Germline V gives CDR1 SGDLS, CDR2 YYNGEE. The CDR3 consists of 15 residues.

The rearrangement links TRBV5-1 to TRBJ2-7; D gene uncertain. Trimming took off 1 base at V and 4 bases at J, with 9 bases between the two ends. This CDR3 contains 13 residues. Germline assignment: CDR1 SGHRS and CDR2 YFSETQ. CDR3 DNA: TGCGCCAGCAGCTTGATTAGCCGATACGAGCAGTACTTC. Translated: CASSLISRYEQYF.

J is TRBJ1-2 and V is TRBV5-1, with D uncertain. The V gene's germline CDR1 is SGHRS and CDR2 YFSETQ. This CDR3 is 13 amino acids long. V was cut by 4 bases and J by 6 bases, with 13 bases left in between. The CDR3 region is CASSRGPAHGYTF. CDR3 nucleotides: TGCGCCAGCAGCAGAGGGCCAGCACATGGCTACACCTTC.

This clonotype has a handful of counts. This sequence joins TRBV7-9 and TRBJ2-7; perhaps TRBD1 as D (6 bases). The V gene's germline CDR1 is SEHNR and CDR2 FQNEAQ (reference sequence). The CDR3 is made up of 14 amino acids. V was pared by 2 bases and J by 3 bases, with 11 bases between. The DNA for the CDR3 is TGTGCCAGCAGCTTAAAGGGGGAGTTCTACGAGCAGTACTTC. As protein: CASSLKGEFYEQYF.

This clonotype was picked up many times. The gene calls are TRBV29-1 and TRBJ1-1, with no clear D. The CDR3 is made up of 13 amino acids. Trimming stripped 3 bases from V and 3 bases from J, with 11 bases between. The germline V gene encodes CDR1 SQVTM and CDR2 ANQGSEA. CDR3 sequence (DNA): TGCAGCGTTGACGCAAGAAGGGACACTGAAGCTTTCTTT. Encoded protein: CSVDARRDTEAFF. Using reference TRBV29-1 and TRBJ1-1 for the parts outside the CDR3, the full variable domain is SAVISQKPSRDICQRGTSLTIQCQVDSQVTMMFWYRQQPGQSLTLIATANQGSEATYESGFVIDKFPISRPNLTFSTLTVSNMSPEDSSIYLCSVDARRDTEAFFGQGTRLTVV.

There are a few counts of this clonotype. The chain links TRBV7-9 to TRBJ1-1; a weak D match, TRBD1 (5 bases). CDR1 is SEHNR and CDR2 is FQNEAQ in the germline V gene (reference sequence). This CDR3 is built from 14 residues. V was trimmed by 5 bases and J by 4 bases, leaving 14 bases between them. Here the CDR3 reads CASSPGVGGTEAFF. CDR3 DNA: TGTGCCAGCAGCCCCGGGGTGGGGGGCACTGAAGCTTTCTTT.

This chain joins TRBV12-3 or TRBV12-4 and TRBJ1-1; tentative D call: TRBD1 (5 bases). V was trimmed by 2 bases and J by 2 bases, leaving 12 bases between them. The CDR3 contains 15 residues. The CDR3 nucleotides read TGTGCCAGCAGTTTATGGGCAGGGCCTAACACTGAAGCTTTCTTT. As protein: CASSLWAGPNTEAFF.

This clonotype was detected only a few times. V is TRBV9 and J is TRBJ1-6; tentatively, D is TRBD1 (6 bases). The CDR3 is made up of 13 amino acids. The germline gives CDR1 SGDLS, CDR2 YYNGEE. The V end lost 4 bases, the J end lost 11 bases, and 13 bases lay between the germline ends. The CDR3 DNA follows: TGTGCCAGCAGCCAAGGGGGGGAGACACCCCTCCACTTT. Amino acids: CASSQGGETPLHF.

With regard to this clonotype: At one boundary the junction diverges from the germline segment, which might be a read error. This chain joins TRBV7-2 and TRBJ2-5, with TRBD1 matching over 8 bases. This CDR3 has 16 amino acids. Looked up from germline, CDR1 is SGHTA and CDR2 is FQGNSA. The CDR3, as DNA: TGCGCCAGCAGCTCCCGGACAGGGCGGCAACAAGAGACCCAGTACTTC. It specifies CASSSRTGRQQETQYF.

The rearrangement links TRBV6-1 to TRBJ2-2; D remains ambiguous. Germline CDR1 is MNHNS and CDR2 is SASEGT. The CDR3 loop spans 11 amino acids. V was pared by 7 bases and J by 7 bases, with 7 bases between. The CDR3 DNA reads as TGTGCCAGCACAGGAGACGGGGAGCTGTTTTTT. It codes for CASTGDGELFF.

This clonotype was picked up a small number of times. The rearrangement links TRBV14 to TRBJ2-1, with 8 nucleotides matching TRBD1. In germline, CDR1 is SGHDN, CDR2 FVKESK. The V and J ends lost 4 bases and 5 bases, in that order; junction bases with no gene match: 7. This CDR3 comprises 15 residues. CDR3 loop: CASSPWDRTNNEQFF. The CDR3 bases are TGTGCCAGCAGCCCCTGGGACAGGACGAACAATGAGCAGTTCTTC.

The J gene is TRBJ2-7, the V gene TRBV5-1; D not certain. The V end was cut by 0 bases, the J end by 3 bases, with 16 bases between. Germline V gives CDR1 SGHRS, CDR2 YFSETQ. This CDR3 region has 16 residues. The CDR3, as DNA: TGCGCCAGCAGCTTGGAGGTGTCCAAATTCCGCTACGAGCAGTACTTC. Its translation: CASSLEVSKFRYEQYF.

This chain connects TRBV7-2 to TRBJ2-7; 8 bases agree with TRBD2. Germline lookup yields CDR1 SGHTA and CDR2 FQGNSA. V trimming: 5 bases; J trimming: 6 bases; junction bases outside the gene matches: 9. CDR3 size: 14 residues. In DNA form, the CDR3 reads TGTGCCAGCAGCCAGGAGGCGGGGGGTAGCGAGCAGTACTTC. Its translation is CASSQEAGGSEQYF.

V and J are TRBV12-3 or TRBV12-4 and TRBJ2-5, with a possible D match to TRBD2 (7 bases). Trimming removed 7 bases at V and 1 base at J, with 16 bases between. The CDR3 is made up of 15 amino acids. CDR3 sequence: CASTLGGVFQETQYF. DNA for the CDR3: TGTGCCAGCACCCTAGGGGGGGTTTTCCAAGAGACCCAGTACTTC.

In this sample, this clonotype turned up a few times. The chain recombines TRBV20-1 with TRBJ2-5, with a weak D call TRBD1 (5 bases). CDR1 and CDR2 from the germline V gene are DFQATT and SNEGSKA (reference sequence). The CDR3 runs to 15 residues. Trimming took 5 bases from V and 4 from J, leaving 20 bases between them. The DNA of the CDR3 is TGCAGTGCTCATGAGATGACCTCCCAGGGAGAGACCCAGTACTTC. As protein: CSAHEMTSQGETQYF.

The chain carries TRBV11-3 and TRBJ1-1; 7 bases line up with TRBD1. V lost 5 bases, J lost 1 base, and 7 bases stayed unmatched. CDR3 length equals 15 residues. Germline CDR1 and CDR2: SGHNT and YENEEA. CDR3 residues: CASSPTGTENTEAFF. CDR3 nucleotide sequence: TGTGCCAGCAGCCCTACCGGGACAGAGAACACTGAAGCTTTCTTT.

CDR3 amino acids: CASSYGLAAGELFF. The CDR3 DNA reads TGTGCCAGCAGCTACGGACTAGCGGCCGGGGAGCTGTTTTTT. The J gene is TRBJ2-2, the V gene TRBV7-3, with 10 nucleotides matching TRBD2. V gave up 4 bases and J gave up 6 bases; unmatched junction bases: 2. The CDR3 totals 14 residues. Germline V gives CDR1 SGHTA, CDR2 FQGTGA.

This clonotype was detected a few times. The V and J genes are TRBV5-4 and TRBJ2-5, with D maybe TRBD1 (6 bases). The CDR3 is 13 residues long. Per the germline V gene, CDR1 is SGHNT and CDR2 is YYREEE (reference sequence). V was clipped by 4 bases and J by 5 bases, with 12 bases between them. The CDR3 region has the DNA TGTGCCAGCAGCGCTACTAGGGGGGAGACCCAGTACTTC. Protein product: CASSATRGETQYF.

The rearrangement joins TRBV20-1 to TRBJ1-4; a weak D match, TRBD1 (5 bases). The germline V and J ends were trimmed by 6 bases and 7 bases, with 27 bases remaining between them. This CDR3 is built from 17 residues. CDR1 is DFQATT, CDR2 SNEGSKA, per germline (reference sequence). CDR3 sequence (DNA): TGCAGTGCCGTAGAGCGGGCGGTCCCGGGACCAGGTGAAAAACTGTTTTTT. Amino acid sequence: CSAVERAVPGPGEKLFF.